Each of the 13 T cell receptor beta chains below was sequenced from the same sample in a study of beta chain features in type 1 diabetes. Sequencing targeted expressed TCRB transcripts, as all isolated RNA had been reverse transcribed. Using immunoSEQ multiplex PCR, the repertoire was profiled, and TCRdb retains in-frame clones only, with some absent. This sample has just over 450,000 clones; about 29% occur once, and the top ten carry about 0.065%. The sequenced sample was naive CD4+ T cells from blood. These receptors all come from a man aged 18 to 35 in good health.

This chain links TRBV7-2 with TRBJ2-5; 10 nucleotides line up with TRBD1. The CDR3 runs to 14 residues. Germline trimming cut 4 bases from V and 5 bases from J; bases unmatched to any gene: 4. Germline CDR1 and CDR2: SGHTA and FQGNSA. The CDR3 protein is CASSSDRGVETQYF. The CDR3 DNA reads TGTGCCAGCAGCTCGGACAGGGGGGTTGAGACCCAGTACTTC.

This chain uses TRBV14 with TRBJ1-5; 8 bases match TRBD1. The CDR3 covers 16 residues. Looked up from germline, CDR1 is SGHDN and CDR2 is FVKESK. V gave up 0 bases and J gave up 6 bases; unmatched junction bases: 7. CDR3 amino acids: CASSQDEDRAVQPQHF. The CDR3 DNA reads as TGTGCCAGCAGCCAAGACGAGGACAGGGCGGTTCAGCCCCAGCATTTT.

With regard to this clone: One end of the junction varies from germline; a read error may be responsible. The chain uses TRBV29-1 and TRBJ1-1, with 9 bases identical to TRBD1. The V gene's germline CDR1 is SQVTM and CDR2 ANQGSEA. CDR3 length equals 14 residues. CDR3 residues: CAVGQGGVDTEAFF. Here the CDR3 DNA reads TGTGCTGTGGGACAGGGAGGAGTGGACACTGAAGCTTTCTTT.

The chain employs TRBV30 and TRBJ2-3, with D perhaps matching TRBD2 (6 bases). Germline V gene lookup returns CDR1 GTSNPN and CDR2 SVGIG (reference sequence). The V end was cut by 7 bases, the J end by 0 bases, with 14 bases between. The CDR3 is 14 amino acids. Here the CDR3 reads CASEGRTSTDTQYF. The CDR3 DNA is TGTGCCTCGGAGGGGCGAACAAGCACAGATACGCAGTATTTT.

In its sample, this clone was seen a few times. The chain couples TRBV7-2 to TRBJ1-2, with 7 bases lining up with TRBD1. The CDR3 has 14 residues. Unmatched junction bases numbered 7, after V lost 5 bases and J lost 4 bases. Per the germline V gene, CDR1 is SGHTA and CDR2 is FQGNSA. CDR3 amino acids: CASSPRDSFYGYTF. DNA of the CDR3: TGTGCCAGCAGCCCCCGGGACAGCTTCTATGGCTACACCTTC.

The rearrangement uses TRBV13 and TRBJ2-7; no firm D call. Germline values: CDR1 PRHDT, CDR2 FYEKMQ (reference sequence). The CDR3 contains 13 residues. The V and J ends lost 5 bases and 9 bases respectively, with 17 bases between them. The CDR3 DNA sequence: TGTGCCAGCAGCCCGCGAAGCCTATCAGGGCAGTACTTC. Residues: CASSPRSLSGQYF.

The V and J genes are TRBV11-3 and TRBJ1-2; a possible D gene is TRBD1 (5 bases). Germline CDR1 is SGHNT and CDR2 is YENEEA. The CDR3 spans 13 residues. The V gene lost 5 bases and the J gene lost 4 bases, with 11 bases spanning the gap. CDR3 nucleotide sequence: TGTGCCAGCAGCGGCGGGGGAAGCTATGGCTACACCTTC. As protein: CASSGGGSYGYTF.

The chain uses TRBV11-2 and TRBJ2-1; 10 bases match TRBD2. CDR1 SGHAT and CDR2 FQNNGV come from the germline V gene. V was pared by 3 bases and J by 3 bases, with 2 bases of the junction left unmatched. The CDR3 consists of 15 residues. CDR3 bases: TGTGCCAGCAGCTTCTCTAGCGGGAGCTACAATGAGCAGTTCTTC. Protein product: CASSFSSGSYNEQFF.

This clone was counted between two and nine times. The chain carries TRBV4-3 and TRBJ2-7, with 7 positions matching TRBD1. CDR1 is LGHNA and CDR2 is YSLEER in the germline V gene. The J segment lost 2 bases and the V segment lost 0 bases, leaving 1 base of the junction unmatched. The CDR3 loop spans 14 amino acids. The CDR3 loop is CASSQEQGTYEQYF. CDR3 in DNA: TGCGCCAGCAGCCAAGAACAGGGGACCTACGAGCAGTACTTC.

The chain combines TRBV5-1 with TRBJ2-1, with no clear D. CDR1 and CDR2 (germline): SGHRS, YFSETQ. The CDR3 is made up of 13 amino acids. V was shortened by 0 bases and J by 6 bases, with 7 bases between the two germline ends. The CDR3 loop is CASSLVPRNEQFF. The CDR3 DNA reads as TGCGCCAGCAGCTTGGTGCCTCGCAATGAGCAGTTCTTC.

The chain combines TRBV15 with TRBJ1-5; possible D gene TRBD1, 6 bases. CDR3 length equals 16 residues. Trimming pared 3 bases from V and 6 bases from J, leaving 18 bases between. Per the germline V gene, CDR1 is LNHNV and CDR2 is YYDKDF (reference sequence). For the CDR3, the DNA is TGTGCCACCAGCAGGGGGATTAACAGGGAGCGTCAGCCCCAGCATTTT. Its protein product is CATSRGINRERQPQHF. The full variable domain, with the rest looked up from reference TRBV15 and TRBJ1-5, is DAMVIQNPRYQVTQFGKPVTLSCSQTLNHNVMYWYQQKSSQAPKLLFHYYDKDFNNEADTPDNFQSRRPNTSFCFLDIRSPGLGDTAMYLCATSRGINRERQPQHFGDGTRLSIL.

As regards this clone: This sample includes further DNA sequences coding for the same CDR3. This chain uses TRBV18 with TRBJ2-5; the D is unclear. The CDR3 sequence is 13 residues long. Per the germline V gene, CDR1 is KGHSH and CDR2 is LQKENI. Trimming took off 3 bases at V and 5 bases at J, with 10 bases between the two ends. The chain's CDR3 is CASSPRTGETQYF. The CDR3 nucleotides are TGTGCCAGCTCACCTCGTACCGGGGAGACCCAGTACTTC.

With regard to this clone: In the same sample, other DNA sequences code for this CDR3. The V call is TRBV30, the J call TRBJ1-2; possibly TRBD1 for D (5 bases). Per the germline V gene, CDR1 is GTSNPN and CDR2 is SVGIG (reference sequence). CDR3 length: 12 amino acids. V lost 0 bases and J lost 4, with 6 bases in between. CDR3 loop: CAWSVRVYGYTF. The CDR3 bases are TGTGCCTGGAGTGTCAGGGTCTATGGCTACACCTTC.